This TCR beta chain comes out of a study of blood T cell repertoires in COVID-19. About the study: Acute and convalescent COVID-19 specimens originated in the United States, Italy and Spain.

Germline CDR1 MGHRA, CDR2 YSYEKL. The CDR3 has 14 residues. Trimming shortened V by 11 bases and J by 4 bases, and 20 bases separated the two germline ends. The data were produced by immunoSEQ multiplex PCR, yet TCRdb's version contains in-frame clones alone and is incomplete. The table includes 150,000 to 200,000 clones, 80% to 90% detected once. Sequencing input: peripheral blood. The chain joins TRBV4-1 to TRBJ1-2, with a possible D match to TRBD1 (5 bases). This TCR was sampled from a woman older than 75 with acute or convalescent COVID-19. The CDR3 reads CADGTGRTSYGYTF. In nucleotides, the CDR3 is TGCGCCGACGGAACAGGCAGGACATCCTATGGCTACACCTTC.